A single sample gave rise to the 15 T cell receptor beta chains below, sequenced in a study of regulatory dendritic cells for organ transplantation (TCRdb year 2017). Library construction relied on the immunoSEQ multiplex PCR assay. TCRdb retrieved this table from immuneACCESS and kept in-frame rearrangements only. Not all clones are present; in checked studies, unresolved V genes account for under half, and no reason is known for the remainder. Here the sample has under 35,000 clones; approximately 88% occur a single time. Over 0.05% of the sample is taken by the ten largest. Sequences were obtained from naive CD4+ T cells from blood. Read against the paper, the sample's cell subset or site label means: CD45RA+ naive T cells. Source of these receptors: a human donor in good health.

This chain connects TRBV6-6 to TRBJ1-1; no clear D. The CDR3 has 13 residues. Germline CDR1 is MNHNY and CDR2 is SVGAGI (reference sequence). V was clipped by 8 bases and J by 5 bases, with 15 bases between them. The CDR3 nucleotides read TGTGCCAGCTCATCGGGGATGGTTACTGAAGCTTTCTTT. It yields the protein CASSSGMVTEAFF.

In nucleotides, the CDR3 is TGTGCAAGTCGCTTAGCGAGGGCAACTAATGAAAAACTGTTTTTT. Protein product: CASRLARATNEKLFF. The chain has TRBV12-2 and TRBJ1-4. TRBV12-2 is a pseudogene locus. The CDR3 runs to 15 residues.

J is TRBJ2-3 and V is TRBV9; D is ambiguous. Trimming took off 0 bases at V and 0 bases at J, with 5 bases between the two ends. This CDR3 is built from 14 residues. Per the germline V gene, CDR1 is SGDLS and CDR2 is YYNGEE. The CDR3 DNA sequence: TGTGCCAGCAGCGTAGTAGCTAGCACAGATACGCAGTATTTT. It specifies CASSVVASTDTQYF.

This clone was counted a single time. The chain carries TRBV25-1 and TRBJ2-7; D is perhaps TRBD1 (6 bases). Germline-derived CDR1 and CDR2 are MGHDK and SYGVNS. Deletions cut 10 bases from V and 3 bases from J, with 13 bases between. The CDR3 sequence is 12 residues long. CDR3 in amino acids: CATSRDIYEQYF. The CDR3 nucleotides are TGTGCCACCTCTAGGGACATCTACGAGCAGTACTTC.

The rearrangement uses TRBV19 and TRBJ2-1, with TRBD2 matching 11 bases. The CDR3 has 16 amino acids. The V and J ends lost 7 bases and 4 bases, in that order; junction bases with no gene match: 9. In germline, CDR1 is LNHDA, CDR2 SQIVND (reference sequence). CDR3 in amino acids: CASTFLAGGLYNEQFF. The CDR3 region has the DNA TGTGCCAGTACATTCCTAGCGGGAGGCCTTTACAATGAGCAGTTCTTC. Full variable domain (rest looked up from reference TRBV19 and TRBJ2-1): DGGITQSPKYLFRKEGQNVTLSCEQNLNHDAMYWYRQDPGQGLRLIYYSQIVNDFQKGDIAEGYSVSREKKESFPLTVTSAQKNPTAFYLCASTFLAGGLYNEQFFGPGTRLTVL.

This rearrangement joins TRBV7-2 to TRBJ2-7, with D perhaps TRBD1 (5 bases). V lost 0 bases and J 2 bases, leaving 8 bases between the germline ends. Per the germline V gene, CDR1 is SGHTA and CDR2 is FQGNSA. This CDR3 contains 14 residues. CDR3 residues: CASSLAIRAYEQYF. Written as DNA, the CDR3 is TGTGCCAGCAGCTTAGCAATCAGGGCCTACGAGCAGTACTTC.

The J gene is TRBJ1-4, the V gene TRBV6-5, with a possible D match to TRBD1 (5 bases). V lost 2 bases, J lost 0 bases, and 10 bases lay in between. Per the germline V gene, CDR1 is MNHEY and CDR2 is SVGAGI. The CDR3 has 16 amino acids. CDR3 region: CASSYAQAATNEKLFF. In nucleotides, the CDR3 is TGTGCCAGCAGTTACGCACAGGCGGCAACTAATGAAAAACTGTTTTTT.

The J gene is TRBJ2-7, the V gene TRBV29-1; D possibly corresponds to TRBD2 (5 bases). Trimming took 2 bases from V and 6 from J, leaving 14 bases between them. The germline V gene has CDR1 SQVTM and CDR2 ANQGSEA. The CDR3 loop spans 13 amino acids. The CDR3 region is CSVESNGEPEQYF. DNA of the CDR3: TGCAGCGTTGAAAGCAACGGGGAACCCGAGCAGTACTTC.

The V and J genes are TRBV7-8 and TRBJ2-7, with 9 bases matching TRBD2. This CDR3 has 18 amino acids. Germline loops: CDR1 SGHVS, CDR2 FQNEAQ. With V trimmed by 0 bases and J by 5 bases, 14 bases remained unmatched. The CDR3 bases are TGTGCCAGCAGCTTAGCGCGGGGCGGGAGGGAGGTTACGCACGAGCAGTACTTC. Amino acid sequence: CASSLARGGREVTHEQYF.

This chain joins TRBV7-2 and TRBJ1-6; D possibly corresponds to TRBD1 (5 bases). Germline V lookup: CDR1 SGHTA, CDR2 FQGNSA. With 3 bases removed from V and 0 bases from J, the gap between germline ends came to 12 bases. The CDR3 loop spans 17 amino acids. Here the CDR3 reads CASSFGTASSYNSPLHF. CDR3 DNA: TGTGCCAGCAGCTTCGGGACGGCGAGCTCCTATAATTCACCCCTCCACTTT.

The CDR3 loop reads CASRRRDRATDTQYF. In DNA form, the CDR3 reads TGTGCCAGCCGTCGGCGGGACAGGGCCACAGATACGCAGTATTTT. This chain joins TRBV6-5 and TRBJ2-3, with 9 bases identical to TRBD1. The CDR3 has 15 residues. Per the germline V gene, CDR1 is MNHEY and CDR2 is SVGAGI. V dropped 8 bases and J dropped 2; count of bases not matched to a gene: 8.

The rearrangement uses TRBV11-3 and TRBJ2-5; TRBD1 or TRBD2 may be the D gene (5 bases each). CDR3 length: 12 amino acids. Germline V CDR1 and CDR2: SGHNT, YENEEA. V dropped 5 bases and J dropped 4 bases, with 8 bases sitting between them. CDR3 protein: CASSKGRETQYF. Written as DNA, the CDR3 is TGTGCCAGCAGCAAGGGGAGAGAGACCCAGTACTTC.

The CDR3 spells CASSEGGASYNEQFF. In nucleotides, the CDR3 is TGTGCCAGCAGTGAGGGGGGGGCGTCCTACAATGAGCAGTTCTTC. The V and J genes are TRBV2 and TRBJ2-1, with D maybe TRBD2 (7 bases). Germline-derived CDR1 and CDR2 are SNHLY and FYNNEI. V dropped 3 bases and J dropped 1 base, with 10 bases sitting between them. This CDR3 region has 15 residues.

This clone was detected only a few times. V usage is TRBV2 and J usage is TRBJ1-5, with D maybe TRBD1 (5 bases). This CDR3 region has 17 residues. CDR1 is SNHLY, CDR2 FYNNEI, per germline. The V end was cut by 4 bases, the J end by 1 base, with 17 bases between. The CDR3 nucleotides read TGTGCCAGCAGTGGATCCCCTGGGGGATTAAGCAATCAGCCCCAGCATTTT. Protein product: CASSGSPGGLSNQPQHF. Combining the CDR3 with reference TRBV2 and TRBJ1-5 gives the whole variable domain EPEVTQTPSHQVTQMGQEVILRCVPISNHLYFYWYRQILGQKVEFLVSFYNNEISEKSEIFDDQFSVERPDGSNFTLKIRSTKLEDSAMYFCASSGSPGGLSNQPQHFGDGTRLSIL.

The DNA of the CDR3 is TGTGCCAGCAGGACCTATAGGAACACTGAAGCTTTCTTT. It is translated as CASRTYRNTEAFF. J is TRBJ1-1 and V is TRBV25-1; D gene uncertain. The CDR3 has 13 amino acids. Germline V gives CDR1 MGHDK, CDR2 SYGVNS. V lost 6 bases and J lost 1, with 9 bases in between.